Below are 2 T cell receptor beta chains sequenced from a single sample in a study of blood T cell repertoires in COVID-19. TCRdb's copy holds only in-frame clones and misses some; the assay was immunoSEQ multiplex PCR. The sample consists of 200,000 to 250,000 clones, approximately 85% of them appearing once. Sequenced input: peripheral blood. These receptor sequences come from a woman older than 75 with COVID-19, enrolled during active disease.

J is TRBJ2-7 and V is TRBV5-1; D gene uncertain. The CDR3 spans 13 residues. The V gene's germline CDR1 is SGHRS and CDR2 YFSETQ. The V end was cut by 4 bases, the J end by 1 base, with 9 bases between. CDR3 region: CASSRGDSYEQYF. DNA for the CDR3: TGCGCCAGCAGCCGTGGAGATTCCTACGAGCAGTACTTC.

This chain links TRBV9 with TRBJ1-1; TRBD1 aligns across 10 bases. This CDR3 spans 15 amino acids. CDR1 and CDR2 from the germline V gene are SGDLS and YYNGEE. Trimming took 4 bases from V and 6 from J; bases not matched to a gene: 9. CDR3 loop: CASSSRQGARAEAFF. CDR3 nucleotides: TGTGCCAGCAGCTCAAGACAGGGGGCAAGGGCTGAAGCTTTCTTT.